A single sample is the source of the 27 T cell receptor beta chains below, sequenced in a study of response to subunit inactivated influenza vaccine. TCRdb fed the RT-PCR reads into MiXCR, producing one record per CDR3 protein. The table includes 550,000 to 650,000 distinct CDR3 sequences, approximately 12% detected once. Material: PBMCs from blood, obtained on the day of vaccination. Receptors were obtained from a man aged 50-60 years who received an inactivated influenza vaccine.

J is TRBJ2-7 and V is TRBV10-3; D remains unclear. The germline V gene has CDR1 ENHRY and CDR2 SYGVKD. This CDR3 has 16 amino acids. V was shortened by 0 bases and J by 1 base, with 13 bases between the two germline ends. CDR3 loop: CAISESGRKLSYEQYF. The CDR3 coding sequence is TGTGCCATCAGTGAGTCAGGACGGAAATTATCCTACGAGCAGTACTTC.

The chain is built from TRBV12-3 or TRBV12-4 and TRBJ2-5, with D perhaps TRBD2 (6 bases). The CDR3 is 15 residues long. Deletions cut 5 bases from V and 6 bases from J, with 19 bases between. This CDR3 reads CASSPPWTGGQTQYF. In nucleotides, the CDR3 is TGTGCCAGCAGTCCCCCCTGGACTGGAGGGCAGACCCAGTACTTC.

A few counts support this clonotype. V is TRBV5-1 and J is TRBJ1-1, with D uncertain. The CDR3 loop spans 14 amino acids. Trimming stripped 4 bases from V and 3 bases from J, with 13 bases between. Per germline, CDR1 SGHRS and CDR2 YFSETQ. CDR3 sequence (DNA): TGCGCCAGCAGCCAAAACCCCACGGACACTGAAGCTTTCTTT. It codes for CASSQNPTDTEAFF.

J is TRBJ1-2 and V is TRBV28; D uncertain. The V end lost 8 bases, the J end lost 5 bases, and 18 bases lay between the germline ends. The CDR3 runs 14 residues. Germline lookup yields CDR1 MDHEN and CDR2 SYDVKM. CDR3 bases: TGTGCCAGCGGATCGATACCGAACGGGTATGGCTACACCTTC. It specifies CASGSIPNGYGYTF.

The CDR3 here is CASSQASGTTDTQYF. For the CDR3, the DNA is TGTGCCAGCAGTCAGGCTAGCGGGACCACAGATACGCAGTATTTT. The chain carries TRBV6-2 or TRBV6-3 and TRBJ2-3; 9 bases line up with TRBD2. CDR1 and CDR2 from the germline V gene are MNHEY and SVGEGT. V lost 5 bases to trimming and J lost 2 bases; unmatched junction nucleotides: 5. The CDR3 is made up of 15 amino acids.

The chain combines TRBV7-2 with TRBJ1-6; TRBD1 is a possible D gene (6 bases). This CDR3 is 14 amino acids long. The V end was cut by 3 bases, the J end by 12 bases, with 15 bases between. Germline-derived CDR1 and CDR2 are SGHTA and FQGNSA. In DNA form, the CDR3 reads TGTGCCAGCAGCTTTAGTTACAGGGAGGGACCCCTCCACTTT. Protein product: CASSFSYREGPLHF.

The sample holds a few counts of this clonotype. This chain links TRBV12-3 or TRBV12-4 with TRBJ2-7, with TRBD1 matching 8 bases. CDR3 size: 14 residues. With 6 bases clipped from V and 2 bases from J, the junction kept 6 bases outside the gene matches. The CDR3 loop is CASRRTGNPYEQYF. CDR3 nucleotides: TGTGCCAGCAGGAGGACAGGGAATCCCTACGAGCAGTACTTC.

This sequence joins TRBV18 and TRBJ1-2; no clear D. Germline V CDR1 and CDR2: KGHSH, LQKENI. This CDR3 region has 15 residues. The V gene lost 0 bases and the J gene lost 8 bases, with 16 bases spanning the gap. Here the CDR3 DNA reads TGTGCCAGCTCACCACCGGGATGGACTGAGGTGGGCTACACCTTC. This translates into CASSPPGWTEVGYTF.

In its sample, this clonotype was seen many times. This sequence joins TRBV6-2 or TRBV6-3 and TRBJ2-1; 11 nucleotides align to TRBD1. Germline V gene lookup returns CDR1 MNHEY and CDR2 SVGEGT. CDR3 length equals 15 residues. V dropped 2 bases and J dropped 8; count of bases not matched to a gene: 5. CDR3 coding DNA: TGTGCCAGCAGTTACGTGGGACAGGGGGGCGATGAGCAGTTCTTC. Protein product: CASSYVGQGGDEQFF.

This clonotype was observed many times. The chain uses TRBV15 and TRBJ1-4, with D hard to call. V was shortened by 6 bases and J by 6 bases, with 20 bases between the two germline ends. Germline CDR1 LNHNV, CDR2 YYDKDF (reference sequence). This CDR3 is 16 amino acids long. In DNA, the CDR3 is TGTGCCACCAGTCTTGGCCTGACAAGCCGGGATGAAAAACTGTTTTTT. It translates to CATSLGLTSRDEKLFF.

The chain links TRBV20-1 to TRBJ2-1, with 11 bases matching TRBD1. CDR1 DFQATT and CDR2 SNEGSKA come from the germline V gene (reference sequence). The V and J ends lost 1 base and 9 bases, in that order; junction bases with no gene match: 20. The CDR3 extends over 19 amino acids. The CDR3 spells CSARGFGDRGGFWSAEQFF. The CDR3 bases are TGCAGTGCTAGAGGCTTTGGGGACAGGGGGGGTTTTTGGTCGGCTGAGCAGTTCTTC.

A note on this clonotype: In this CDR3 the conserved last residue, phenylalanine or tryptophan, is missing, so a read error is likely. The chain carries TRBV29-1 and TRBJ1-1; 8 bases are shared with TRBD1. The germline CDR1 and CDR2 sequences are SQVTM and ANQGSEA. The junction had 8 bases not matched to a gene; V was cut back by 6 bases and J by 5 bases. CDR3 size: 13 residues. The CDR3 loop reads CSVLQGGNTEAFL. In nucleotides, the CDR3 is TGCAGCGTCCTACAGGGGGGGAATACTGAAGCTTTCTTG.

V gene TRBV27 combines with J gene TRBJ2-2; D is perhaps TRBD1 or TRBD2 (6 bases each). The germline V gene has CDR1 MNHEY and CDR2 SMNVEV (reference sequence). CDR3 length: 14 amino acids. V lost 6 bases, J lost 3 bases, and 11 bases lay in between. The chain's CDR3 is CASRRGADTGELFF. The DNA for the CDR3 is TGTGCCAGCAGGAGGGGGGCCGACACCGGGGAGCTGTTTTTT.

V gene TRBV6-2 or TRBV6-3 combines with J gene TRBJ1-5; possibly TRBD1 for D (5 bases). CDR1 is MNHEY and CDR2 is SVGEGT in the germline V gene. The CDR3 is 19 amino acids. Trimming removed 4 bases from V and 2 bases from J, with 24 bases in between. The CDR3 is CASSSQRGRVTRGNQPQHF. The CDR3 region has the DNA TGTGCCAGCAGTTCTCAGAGGGGCAGGGTAACCCGGGGCAATCAGCCCCAGCATTTT.

This clonotype was counted between two and nine times. The chain employs TRBV7-8 and TRBJ1-2, with a weak D call TRBD1 (6 bases). The V and J ends lost 1 base and 0 bases respectively, with 12 bases between them. The germline V gene encodes CDR1 SGHVS and CDR2 FQNEAQ. The CDR3 sequence is 16 residues long. The CDR3 loop reads CASSLGRGASNYGYTF. The CDR3 DNA reads as TGTGCCAGCAGCTTAGGTCGGGGGGCGTCTAACTATGGCTACACCTTC. The complete variable domain, with remaining parts taken from reference TRBV7-8 and TRBJ1-2, reads GAGVSQSPRYKVAKRGQDVALRCDPISGHVSLFWYQQALGQGPEFLTYFQNEAQLDKSGLPSDRFFAERPEGSVSTLKIQRTQQEDSAVYLCASSLGRGASNYGYTFGSGTRLTVV.

A few counts support this clonotype. The CDR3 DNA sequence: TGTGCCAGCAGTATACCGGACAGTATAAGAGCTTTCTTT. Its protein product is CASSIPDSIRAFF. V is TRBV28 and J is TRBJ1-1; maybe TRBD1 (6 bases). The germline gives CDR1 MDHEN, CDR2 SYDVKM. V lost 5 bases to trimming and J lost 10 bases, with 17 bases between them. The length of the CDR3 is 13 residues.

This clonotype occurred a few times. The rearrangement uses TRBV29-1 and TRBJ2-7; 10 positions match TRBD2. The CDR3 length is 15 residues. V lost 6 bases to trimming and J lost 1 base; unmatched junction nucleotides: 9. Germline loops: CDR1 SQVTM, CDR2 ANQGSEA. The CDR3 nucleotides are TGCAGCGTGGGCGTTGGGACTAGCGTTTCCTACGAGCAGTACTTC. Translation gives CSVGVGTSVSYEQYF.

The chain uses TRBV7-9 and TRBJ2-1, with 7 bases aligning to TRBD2. The CDR3 contains 15 residues. The V gene end was trimmed by 7 bases and the J gene end by 8 bases; junction bases not matched to a gene: 14. The V gene's germline CDR1 is SEHNR and CDR2 FQNEAQ (reference sequence). This chain's CDR3 is CASILSGQIGHEQFF. The CDR3 coding sequence is TGTGCCAGCATCCTTAGCGGGCAGATAGGGCATGAGCAGTTCTTC. The variable domain in full, with the rest retrieved from reference TRBV7-9 and TRBJ2-1, is DTGVSQNPRHKITKRGQNVTFRCDPISEHNRLYWYRQTLGQGPEFLTYFQNEAQLEKSRLLSDRFSAERPKGSFSTLEIQRTEQGDSAMYLCASILSGQIGHEQFFGPGTRLTVL.

The rearrangement joins TRBV15 to TRBJ2-5, with unresolved D. In germline, CDR1 is LNHNV, CDR2 YYDKDF (reference sequence). V lost 2 bases and J lost 2, with 9 bases in between. The CDR3 contains 14 residues. The DNA for the CDR3 is TGTGCCACCAGCAGAACGACTGAGCAAGAGACCCAGTACTTC. Encoded protein: CATSRTTEQETQYF.

V and J are TRBV24-1 and TRBJ2-2, with D unclear. Looked up from germline, CDR1 is KGHDR and CDR2 is SFDVKD. The CDR3 length is 14 residues. V was pared by 5 bases and J by 0 bases, with 6 bases between. Here the CDR3 reads CATSAAANTGELFF. In DNA form, the CDR3 reads TGTGCCACCAGTGCGGCGGCGAACACCGGGGAGCTGTTTTTT.

This clonotype came up a few times. This chain uses TRBV7-8 with TRBJ2-7, with D maybe TRBD1 (6 bases). Trimming removed 3 bases from V and 2 bases from J, with 14 bases in between. The germline gives CDR1 SGHVS, CDR2 FQNEAQ. The CDR3 has 15 amino acids. The DNA for the CDR3 is TGTGCCAGCAGCTTCGGACAGCAAGGAGCCTACGAGCAGTACTTC. Translating gives CASSFGQQGAYEQYF.

This clonotype has at least ten counts. This chain links TRBV2 with TRBJ2-2, with 8 bases fitting TRBD1. Germline CDR1 is SNHLY and CDR2 is FYNNEI. The CDR3 covers 15 residues. Trimming took 6 bases from V and 1 from J; bases not matched to a gene: 4. The DNA for the CDR3 is TGTGCCAGCAGGACCGGGACAGGGAACACCGGGGAGCTGTTTTTT. Translation: CASRTGTGNTGELFF.

The CDR3 DNA reads TGTGCCAGCAGACAGGGACTAGCGGGAGGGCCCGACGAGCAGTACTTC. Amino acids: CASRQGLAGGPDEQYF. This chain connects TRBV6-2 or TRBV6-3 to TRBJ2-7; 16 nucleotides agree with TRBD2. CDR1 is MNHEY, CDR2 SVGEGT, per germline. V lost 6 bases, J lost 5 bases, and 7 bases stayed unmatched. This CDR3 spans 16 amino acids.

This clonotype was recorded at least ten times. The rearrangement uses TRBV29-1 and TRBJ2-2, with 9 positions matching TRBD1. This CDR3 comprises 16 residues. V was clipped by 2 bases and J by 6 bases; unmatched bases: 10. The germline CDR1 and CDR2 sequences are SQVTM and ANQGSEA. CDR3: CSVEPRGQGGAGELFF. The CDR3 nucleotides are TGCAGCGTTGAACCTCGGGGACAGGGAGGAGCCGGGGAGCTGTTTTTT.

This clonotype was recorded a few times. The chain employs TRBV5-6 and TRBJ2-7; weak D call: TRBD1 (6 bases). Trimming pared 0 bases from V and 5 bases from J, leaving 18 bases between. The CDR3 contains 16 residues. Germline lookup yields CDR1 SGHDT and CDR2 YYEEEE. The CDR3 protein is CASSLVINRVSDEQYF. CDR3 coding DNA: TGTGCCAGCAGCTTGGTGATCAACAGGGTGTCGGACGAGCAGTACTTC.

V usage is TRBV6-2 or TRBV6-3 and J usage is TRBJ2-7; TRBD2 agrees at 15 bases. V trimming: 4 bases; J trimming: 5 bases; junction bases outside the gene matches: 12. The V gene's germline CDR1 is MNHEY and CDR2 SVGEGT. This CDR3 contains 18 residues. The CDR3 nucleotides are TGTGCCAGCAGTTCCCTAGGACTAGCGGGAGGGCAAATCGACGAGCAGTACTTC. This sequence encodes CASSSLGLAGGQIDEQYF.

The chain uses TRBV12-3 or TRBV12-4 and TRBJ2-6; TRBD1 matches at 10 bases. Losses at the gene ends were 6 bases for V and 0 bases for J; bases not matched to a gene: 5. There are 17 residues in the CDR3. The CDR3 DNA sequence: TGTGCCAGCAGGCTCGGGACAGGGGCCTCTGGGGCCAACGTCCTGACTTTC. It codes for CASRLGTGASGANVLTF.